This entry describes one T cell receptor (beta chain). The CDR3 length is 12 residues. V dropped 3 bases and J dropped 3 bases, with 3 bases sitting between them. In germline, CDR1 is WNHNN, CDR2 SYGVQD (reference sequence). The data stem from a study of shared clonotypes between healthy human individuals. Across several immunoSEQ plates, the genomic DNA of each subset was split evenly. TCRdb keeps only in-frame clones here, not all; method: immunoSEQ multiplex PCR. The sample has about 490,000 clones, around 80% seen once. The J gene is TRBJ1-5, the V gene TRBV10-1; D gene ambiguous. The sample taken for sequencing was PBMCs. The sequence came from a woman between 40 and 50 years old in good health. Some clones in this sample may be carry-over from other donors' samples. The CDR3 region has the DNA TGCGCCAGCAGTGACACCAATCAGCCCCAGCATTTT. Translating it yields CASSDTNQPQHF.